The rows below give T cell receptor beta chains drawn from one sample of a study of OX40 agonist ivuxolimab in advanced cancers. Data came from immunoSEQ multiplex PCR; TCRdb stores just in-frame clones and leaves some out. This table holds just under 85,000 clones, approximately 87% found once. Here the sequenced sample was CD4+ or CD8+ T cells sorted from blood, taken in a trial of the OX40 agonist ivuxolimab. These receptors came from an adult with an advanced solid tumor such as melanoma, head and neck, liver or kidney cancer. Each CDR3 is given with its conserved first and last residue. The order of the fields is V gene, clone size, J gene, D gene, CDR3 DNA, CDR3 protein. D genes are given only for firm matches. Clone size is stated in some rows and not others, as once, few, many or a class when expanded.

V: TRBV7-9
size: once
J: TRBJ1-3
D: NA
DNA: TGTGCCAGCAGCTTAGCTAAGCTGGTCTCTGAAAACACCATATATTTT
CDR3: CASSLAKLVSENTIYF

V: TRBV9
size: few
J: TRBJ2-7
D: NA
DNA: TGTGCCAGCGGGGCAGGGGACTATTACGAGCAGTACTTC
CDR3: CASGAGDYYEQYF

V: TRBV19
size: NA
J: TRBJ1-3
D: TRBD1
DNA: TGTGCCAGTAGTGCCGGGACAGGGGGCGAAAAAGCGTCTGGAAACACCATATATTTT
CDR3: CASSAGTGGEKASGNTIYF

V: TRBV2
size: NA
J: TRBJ2-7
D: TRBD2
DNA: TGTGCCAGCAGCCTCCCAAACATTAAGGAAGCGGGGGGCCCCACCGGCGAGCAGTACTTC
CDR3: CASSLPNIKEAGGPTGEQYF

V: TRBV19
size: NA
J: TRBJ1-1
D: NA
DNA: TGTGCCAGTAGTTCCTCGAGGGGGTGGAACACTGAAGCTTTCTTT
CDR3: CASSSSRGWNTEAFF

V: TRBV29-1
size: NA
J: TRBJ2-1
D: TRBD2
DNA: TGCAGCGTTGAAGAACTAGCGTTCACTGAGCAGTTCTTC
CDR3: CSVEELAFTEQFF

V: TRBV14
size: NA
J: TRBJ1-2
D: NA
DNA: TGTGCCAGCAGCCCCTCATGGAGACAGTTCTATGGCTACACCTTC
CDR3: CASSPSWRQFYGYTF

V: TRBV19
size: NA
J: TRBJ1-1
D: NA
DNA: TGTGCCAGTAGCCCCGTAGGAGGAATGAACACTGAAGCTTTCTTT
CDR3: CASSPVGGMNTEAFF

V: TRBV12-5
size: NA
J: TRBJ2-7
D: TRBD1
DNA: TGTGCTAGTGGTTTGGTCGTAAATGAGGGGGCAGGCTCCTACGAGCAGTACTTC
CDR3: CASGLVVNEGAGSYEQYF

V: TRBV5-8
size: NA
J: TRBJ1-3
D: NA
DNA: TGTGCCAGCGGTATGAAGGGGACGTCCTGGAACACCATATATTTT
CDR3: CASGMKGTSWNTIYF

V: TRBV5-8
size: NA
J: TRBJ2-3
D: NA
DNA: TGTGCCAGGGGCCAGGGTCTAGCGCAGACAGATACGCAGTATTTT
CDR3: CARGQGLAQTDTQYF

V: TRBV29-1
size: many
J: TRBJ1-2
D: NA
DNA: TGCAGCGTTTCCCCCGACAGCTATGGCTACACCTTC
CDR3: CSVSPDSYGYTF

V: TRBV30
size: NA
J: TRBJ1-2
D: TRBD1
DNA: TGTGCCTGGGGGACAGGGGGTGCTAGGGGCTACACCTTC
CDR3: CAWGTGGARGYTF

V: TRBV27
size: NA
J: TRBJ2-2
D: NA
DNA: TGTGCCAGCAGTCCACAAATGGACACAGGAGGTCCCGGGGAGCTGTTTTTT
CDR3: CASSPQMDTGGPGELFF

V: TRBV6-5
size: NA
J: TRBJ1-6
D: NA
DNA: TGTGCCAGCAGTTACTTAGGCAGGGAGGTTTCACCCCTCCACTTT
CDR3: CASSYLGREVSPLHF

V: TRBV27
size: NA
J: TRBJ1-2
D: NA
DNA: TGTGCCAGCAGCACATCTGGGTATGGCTACACCTTC
CDR3: CASSTSGYGYTF

V: TRBV21-1
size: NA
J: TRBJ2-5
D: NA
DNA: TGTGCCAGCAGCAAAGCGGGCAGCAGGACCCAGTACTTC
CDR3: CASSKAGSRTQYF

V: TRBV6-5
size: NA
J: TRBJ1-2
D: NA
DNA: TGTGCCAGCAGCCCCGGGACGGCGAGGTGGGGCTACACCTTC
CDR3: CASSPGTARWGYTF

V: TRBV27
size: few
J: TRBJ1-4
D: TRBD1
DNA: TGTGCCAGCAGTTCCGCGACAGGGGACGGGGAGAAACTGTTTTTT
CDR3: CASSSATGDGEKLFF

V: TRBV27
size: few
J: TRBJ1-5
D: NA
DNA: TGTGCCAGCAGTCCCGAACCTCGGGGGACCTGGAGCAATCAGCCCCAGCATTTT
CDR3: CASSPEPRGTWSNQPQHF

V: TRBV7-2
size: NA
J: TRBJ1-3
D: NA
DNA: TGTGCCAGCTCGCAGGGGTCAGGCTCTGGAAACACCATATATTTT
CDR3: CASSQGSGSGNTIYF

V: TRBV5-6
size: NA
J: TRBJ2-7
D: NA
DNA: TGTGCCAGCAGCTTGCAGGGTGGCTACGAGCAGTACTTC
CDR3: CASSLQGGYEQYF

V: TRBV11-2
size: NA
J: TRBJ2-3
D: TRBD2
DNA: TGTGCCAGCAGCTTACAGCGGGGGGTGTATACGCAGTATTTT
CDR3: CASSLQRGVYTQYF

V: TRBV5-1
size: NA
J: TRBJ2-5
D: TRBD1
DNA: TGCGCCAGCAGGACAGGGGAGGCGACCCAGTACTTC
CDR3: CASRTGEATQYF

V: TRBV2
size: few
J: TRBJ1-5
D: TRBD1
DNA: TGTGCCAGCAGTTTGGGACAGGGAGGACAGCCCCAGCATTTT
CDR3: CASSLGQGGQPQHF

V: TRBV18
size: NA
J: TRBJ2-5
D: NA
DNA: TGTGCCAGCTCACTGGACGGTAGTCAAGAGACCCAGTACTTC
CDR3: CASSLDGSQETQYF

V: TRBV2
size: NA
J: TRBJ1-1
D: TRBD1
DNA: TGTGCCACTCCGGGACAGTATAACACTGAAGCTTTCTTT
CDR3: CATPGQYNTEAFF

V: TRBV7-9
size: few
J: TRBJ1-3
D: NA
DNA: TGTGCCAGCAGGCCCGCGGGGCGCAAGGACCTTTCTGGAAACACCATATATTTT
CDR3: CASRPAGRKDLSGNTIYF

V: TRBV2
size: NA
J: TRBJ2-7
D: TRBD1
DNA: TGTGCCAGCAGCCGGGACAGGGTACGCGAGCAGTACTTC
CDR3: CASSRDRVREQYF

V: TRBV6-1
size: NA
J: TRBJ2-1
D: TRBD1
DNA: TGTGCCAGCAGCCTCCTTGGGACAGGGAGCAATGAGCAGTTCTTC
CDR3: CASSLLGTGSNEQFF

V: TRBV10-3
size: NA
J: TRBJ2-7
D: TRBD1
DNA: TGTGCCATCAGGCCGGGACAGGGGGCCGACGAGCAGTACTTC
CDR3: CAIRPGQGADEQYF

V: TRBV28
size: NA
J: TRBJ1-5
D: NA
DNA: TGTGCCAGCATACGCTATAGCAATCAGCCCCAGCATTTT
CDR3: CASIRYSNQPQHF

V: TRBV27
size: NA
J: TRBJ2-3
D: NA
DNA: TGTGCCAGCCGAGCGCAAATCACAGATACGCAGTATTTT
CDR3: CASRAQITDTQYF

V: TRBV7-2
size: NA
J: TRBJ1-2
D: NA
DNA: TGTGCCAGCAGCTGGCAGGCGGTCAACTATGGCTACACCTTC
CDR3: CASSWQAVNYGYTF